These 26 T cell receptor beta chains were sequenced from one sample in a study of T cells in narcolepsy. Profiled with immunoSEQ multiplex PCR; TCRdb holds only in-frame clones, not every one. The sample lists fewer than 30,000 clones; 86% were seen once. The sample consisted of CD45RA- memory CD4+ T cells from PBMCs. The origin of the receptors is a human donor with narcolepsy.

The genes are TRBV12-5 and TRBJ2-7; possible D gene TRBD1, 5 bases. V lost 3 bases, J lost 2 bases, and 14 bases lay in between. The CDR3 consists of 15 residues. CDR1 is LGHNT and CDR2 is FRNRAP in the germline V gene. CDR3 in DNA: TGTGCTAGTGGTTTTGGACGGACACCCCCCTACGAGCAGTACTTC. Translation: CASGFGRTPPYEQYF.

The chain has TRBV28 and TRBJ2-5; either TRBD1 or TRBD2 may fit D (6 bases each). This CDR3 has 20 amino acids. Germline CDR1 MDHEN, CDR2 SYDVKM. Trimming stripped 7 bases from V and 5 bases from J, with 35 bases between. CDR3: CASTQRGVAGTSALRETQYF. The DNA for the CDR3 is TGTGCCAGCACCCAGAGGGGGGTGGCAGGGACTTCCGCCTTGAGGGAGACCCAGTACTTC.

The genes are TRBV19 and TRBJ1-2; D ambiguous. This CDR3 region has 15 residues. CDR1 and CDR2 from the germline V gene are LNHDA and SQIVND (reference sequence). The V end was cut by 5 bases, the J end by 6 bases, with 19 bases between. In nucleotides, the CDR3 is TGTGCCAGTAGTTCTAAGACGAGAGAGTCACATGGCTACACCTTC. It codes for CASSSKTRESHGYTF.

The chain joins TRBV19 to TRBJ2-7; 7 nucleotides agree with TRBD2. The trim removed 3 bases at V and 5 bases at J, leaving 10 bases unmatched. CDR1 is LNHDA, CDR2 SQIVND, per germline (reference sequence). The CDR3 length is 15 residues. The CDR3: CASSMWDFGGNEQYF. As DNA, the CDR3 is TGTGCCAGTAGTATGTGGGACTTCGGGGGGAACGAGCAGTACTTC.

The J gene is TRBJ2-5, the V gene TRBV6-5; 9 nucleotides align to TRBD2. CDR3 length: 14 residues. The V gene's germline CDR1 is MNHEY and CDR2 SVGAGI. V gave up 4 bases and J gave up 5 bases; unmatched junction bases: 5. The CDR3 sequence is CASSSAGGLETQYF. The CDR3 DNA reads as TGTGCCAGCAGTTCGGCGGGGGGGCTTGAGACCCAGTACTTC.

This clone was counted once. The V and J genes are TRBV19 and TRBJ2-2; 10 bases agree with TRBD1. The length of the CDR3 is 13 residues. Per germline, CDR1 LNHDA and CDR2 SQIVND (reference sequence). J lost 7 bases, V lost 6 bases, and 2 bases had no gene match. The CDR3 sequence is CASRRDRGGELFF. DNA for the CDR3: TGTGCCAGTAGGAGGGACAGGGGCGGGGAGCTGTTTTTT.

The CDR3 protein is CASSLDNHLRNEKLFF. The CDR3 DNA reads TGTGCCAGCAGCTTAGACAACCACCTCAGGAATGAAAAACTGTTTTTT. The rearrangement uses TRBV7-2 and TRBJ1-4, with no clear D. The germline V gene encodes CDR1 SGHTA and CDR2 FQGNSA. The CDR3 runs 16 residues. Trimming stripped 1 base from V and 5 bases from J, with 14 bases between.

This clone was observed a handful of times. The chain combines TRBV5-1 with TRBJ2-2, with D perhaps matching TRBD1 (5 bases). The CDR3 loop spans 13 amino acids. With 4 bases removed from V and 6 bases from J, the gap between germline ends came to 10 bases. The germline V gene has CDR1 SGHRS and CDR2 YFSETQ. This chain's CDR3 is CASSPQVAGELFF. In nucleotides, the CDR3 is TGCGCCAGCAGCCCACAGGTAGCCGGGGAGCTGTTTTTT. The complete variable domain, with remaining parts taken from reference TRBV5-1 and TRBJ2-2, reads KAGVTQTPRYLIKTRGQQVTLSCSPISGHRSVSWYQQTPGQGLQFLFEYFSETQRNKGNFPGRFSGRQFSNSRSEMNVSTLELGDSALYLCASSPQVAGELFFGEGSRLTVL.

Only one count was recorded for this clone. V gene TRBV4-2 combines with J gene TRBJ2-1, with 7 bases aligning to TRBD1. The CDR3 spans 15 residues. Germline trimming cut 3 bases from V and 0 bases from J; bases unmatched to any gene: 2. Per the germline V gene, CDR1 is LGHNA and CDR2 is YNFKEQ. As DNA, the CDR3 is TGTGCCAGCAGCCAGGACAGGACCTCCTACAATGAGCAGTTCTTC. Amino acids: CASSQDRTSYNEQFF.

On this clone itself: This specimen includes other DNA sequences encoding the same CDR3. The CDR3 nucleotides read TGTGCCAGCAGTTTGCCAGGGGGCGGGAATGGCTACACCTTC. This gives the protein CASSLPGGGNGYTF. This chain joins TRBV6-5 and TRBJ1-2; TRBD1 matches 8 bases. The CDR3 has 14 residues. Germline CDR1 and CDR2: MNHEY and SVGAGI. Trimming at V came to 4 bases and at J to 6 bases, leaving 7 bases not matched to a gene.

The chain employs TRBV4-2 and TRBJ1-2, with a tentative D call TRBD1 (5 bases). The germline V gene has CDR1 LGHNA and CDR2 YNFKEQ. Trimming cost V 5 bases and J 0 bases, with 16 bases left between them. This CDR3 comprises 16 residues. The CDR3 coding sequence is TGTGCCAGCAGCTCCGACGGGGGGTCGTCTAACTATGGCTACACCTTC. Its translation is CASSSDGGSSNYGYTF.

V gene TRBV29-1 combines with J gene TRBJ1-4, with a weak D call TRBD1 (6 bases). V lost 6 bases and J lost 8, with 13 bases in between. This CDR3 comprises 12 residues. The germline CDR1 and CDR2 sequences are SQVTM and ANQGSEA. The CDR3 protein is CSVGGADEKLFF. Written as DNA, the CDR3 is TGCAGCGTAGGGGGGGCGGACGAAAAACTGTTTTTT.

This clone was found a few times. The V call is TRBV6-6, the J call TRBJ1-2, with D possibly matching TRBD1 (5 bases). The CDR3 contains 14 residues. V lost 0 bases, J lost 8 bases, and 13 bases lay in between. In germline, CDR1 is MNHNY, CDR2 SVGAGI (reference sequence). CDR3 in DNA: TGTGCCAGCAGTTACTCGACTGGGGGTCTGGGCTACACCTTC. It yields the protein CASSYSTGGLGYTF.

The chain links TRBV28 to TRBJ1-2; a possible D gene is TRBD1 (5 bases). Germline loops: CDR1 MDHEN, CDR2 SYDVKM. The CDR3 contains 14 residues. V was pared by 6 bases and J by 6 bases, with 17 bases between. CDR3 nucleotide sequence: TGTGCCAGCAGAGTTTACCCCAGCAGGGATGGCTACACCTTC. Amino acids: CASRVYPSRDGYTF.

The chain joins TRBV20-1 to TRBJ2-2; D gene uncertain. There are 11 residues in the CDR3. In germline, CDR1 is DFQATT, CDR2 SNEGSKA (reference sequence). Trimming removed 3 bases at V and 6 bases at J, with 5 bases between. The CDR3 DNA reads as TGCAGTGCTAGTTCCCCCGGGGAGCTGTTTTTT. It yields the protein CSASSPGELFF.

The rearrangement joins TRBV5-6 to TRBJ1-3; possible D gene TRBD1, 6 bases. The CDR3 length is 16 residues. Germline CDR1 and CDR2: SGHDT and YYEEEE. Trimming left V 3 bases short and J 0 bases short, with 13 bases between. This chain's CDR3 is CASSSLNRASGNTIYF. The CDR3, as DNA: TGTGCCAGCAGCTCTTTAAACAGGGCCTCTGGAAACACCATATATTTT.

This chain links TRBV6-1 with TRBJ1-2; D is uncertain. V was cut by 7 bases and J by 7 bases, with 22 bases left in between. The CDR3 length is 15 residues. Germline-derived CDR1 and CDR2 are MNHNS and SASEGT. In nucleotides, the CDR3 is TGTGCCAGCAACCAACCCGGGGTATCTATGTTTGGCTACACCTTC. This gives the protein CASNQPGVSMFGYTF.

The chain uses TRBV6-4 and TRBJ2-1; 9 bases are a match to TRBD2. Unmatched junction bases numbered 7, after V lost 2 bases and J lost 11 bases. The CDR3 totals 14 residues. From germline, CDR1 is MRHNA and CDR2 SNTAGT. The CDR3 bases are TGTGCCAGCAGTGACGTGGGAGCGGGGGGTAAGCAGTTCTTC. Encoded protein: CASSDVGAGGKQFF.

This clone was counted between two and nine times. This chain links TRBV4-2 with TRBJ1-1; D unresolved. V dropped 0 bases and J dropped 2 bases, with 10 bases sitting between them. Germline lookup yields CDR1 LGHNA and CDR2 YNFKEQ. This CDR3 is 15 amino acids long. CDR3 sequence: CASSQELYSNTEAFF. The CDR3 nucleotides are TGTGCCAGCAGCCAAGAGCTTTACAGCAACACTGAAGCTTTCTTT.

The J gene is TRBJ2-2, the V gene TRBV4-1; D is uncertain. Germline CDR1 and CDR2: MGHRA and YSYEKL. Deletions cut 1 base from V and 0 bases from J, with 6 bases between. The CDR3 spans 15 residues. The DNA for the CDR3 is TGCGCCAGCAGCCAAGGGCATTCGAACACCGGGGAGCTGTTTTTT. Translation: CASSQGHSNTGELFF.

For the CDR3, the DNA is TGTGCCAGCAGCCCCGACCTATCCCGAGCCTACGAGCAGTACTTC. Amino acid sequence: CASSPDLSRAYEQYF. V usage is TRBV2 and J usage is TRBJ2-7, with D unclear. The CDR3 covers 15 residues. CDR1 is SNHLY, CDR2 FYNNEI, per germline. Deletions cut 6 bases from V and 2 bases from J, with 17 bases between.

The table lists this clone with a few counts. The rearrangement links TRBV18 to TRBJ2-3; D is undetermined. The germline V and J ends were trimmed by 0 bases and 1 base, with 14 bases remaining between them. The V gene's germline CDR1 is KGHSH and CDR2 LQKENI. The CDR3 covers 17 residues. The CDR3 protein is CASSPPRWTSGTDTQYF. In nucleotides, the CDR3 is TGTGCCAGCTCACCACCGCGCTGGACGAGCGGCACAGATACGCAGTATTTT.

This chain joins TRBV5-1 and TRBJ1-2, with 9 bases fitting TRBD1. This CDR3 is 15 amino acids long. J lost 5 bases, V lost 3 bases, and 8 bases had no gene match. Germline V CDR1 and CDR2: SGHRS, YFSETQ. CDR3 nucleotides: TGCGCCAGCAGCTCGACAGGGGGGTGGTCGTATGGCTACACCTTC. This sequence encodes CASSSTGGWSYGYTF.

This chain uses TRBV11-2 with TRBJ2-1, with D uncertain. Trimming removed 5 bases at V and 9 bases at J, with 17 bases between. The CDR3 extends over 14 amino acids. Germline V gives CDR1 SGHAT, CDR2 FQNNGV. The CDR3 reads CASSPKVKGSEQFF. The CDR3 DNA follows: TGTGCCAGCAGCCCAAAAGTGAAGGGTAGTGAGCAGTTCTTC.

The chain links TRBV5-8 to TRBJ1-1; 9 positions agree with TRBD1. CDR3 length equals 16 residues. The germline CDR1 and CDR2 sequences are SGHTS and YDEGEE. V dropped 7 bases and J dropped 5; count of bases not matched to a gene: 15. The CDR3 reads CASEVGRQGVLTEAFF. CDR3 nucleotide sequence: TGTGCCAGCGAAGTCGGGAGACAGGGGGTTTTGACTGAAGCTTTCTTT.

The chain has TRBV28 and TRBJ2-7; no definite D call. Germline assignment: CDR1 MDHEN and CDR2 SYDVKM. The length of the CDR3 is 13 residues. Trimming pared 2 bases from V and 4 bases from J, leaving 9 bases between. This chain's CDR3 is CASSLNQAYEQYV. In nucleotides, the CDR3 is TGTGCCAGCAGTTTAAATCAGGCTTACGAGCAGTACGTC.